A selection of T cell receptor beta chains follows, all from one sample in a study of cytomegalovirus exposure and HLA in healthy donors. Data came from immunoSEQ multiplex PCR; TCRdb stores just in-frame clones and leaves some out. In the table there are 75,000 to 95,000 clones, 90% of which are singletons. The sample taken for sequencing was PBMCs. The receptors derive from a man aged 18 to 35 in good health and CMV-seronegative. The CDR3 runs from the conserved cysteine through the conserved F or W.

length: 18; V: TRBV4-1; CDR3: CASSQEPRQGARRDTQYF
length: 14; V: TRBV29-1; CDR3: CSVRRGTAGNEQFF
length: 14; V: TRBV6-1; CDR3: CASSRDSSYNEQFF
length: 16; V: TRBV7-2; CDR3: CASSFLAGSSYNEQFF
length: 15; V: TRBV9; CDR3: CASSSRPAGDNGYTF
length: 14; V: TRBV28; CDR3: CASRQGPTYNEQFF
length: 18; V: TRBV25-1; CDR3: CASSDPGLAGREANEQFF
length: 14; V: TRBV5-6; CDR3: CASASRDRAYEQYF
length: 14; V: TRBV5-4; CDR3: CASSFRRNTDTQYF
length: 15; V: TRBV21-1; CDR3: CANSRQGETNTEAFF
length: 13; V: TRBV18; CDR3: CASSPNSGDTQYF
length: 14; V: TRBV29-1; CDR3: CSVDPSGITDTQYF
length: 20; V: TRBV4-3; CDR3: CASSQDRPLAGEVGANVLTF
length: 11; V: TRBV27; CDR3: CASSMGGEQYF
length: 15; V: TRBV7-8; CDR3: CASSPRQGDYNEQFF
length: 14; V: TRBV5-1; CDR3: CASSFPSKGYEQYF
length: 14; V: TRBV10-2; CDR3: CASSELAWTYEQYF
length: 17; V: TRBV28; CDR3: CASSLPPGQGRRSPLHF
length: 13; V: TRBV29-1; CDR3: CSVQLAGEHEQFF
length: 12; V: TRBV5-4; CDR3: CAVNFGGCEQYF
length: 12; V: TRBV7-6; CDR3: CASSIRGNEQFF
length: 14; V: TRBV7-2; CDR3: CASSLDRGSYEQYF
length: 14; V: TRBV29-1; CDR3: CSVYGGSGNTEAFF
length: 12; V: TRBV21-1; CDR3: CASTRQGQPKYF